These 30 T cell receptor beta chains share one sample of origin, sequenced in a study of T cell clonality in common variable immunodeficiency. Generated by immunoSEQ multiplex PCR, the TCRdb table keeps only in-frame clones and is missing some. The sample yields fewer than 75,000 clones, without any singletons. Sequencing input: peripheral blood mononuclear cells. These receptors came from a person aged 18 to 75 in good health.

Ten or more counts support this clone. Read sequence stops 3 residues before the CDR3 end, and the germline J gene provides the missing end. J is TRBJ1-1 and V is TRBV20-1; D gene uncertain. Germline V lookup: CDR1 DFQATT, CDR2 SNEGSKA (reference sequence). Trimming shortened V by 6 bases and J by 0 bases, and 5 bases separated the two germline ends. The CDR3 is 11 residues long. CDR3 in amino acids: CSAQMNTEAFF. The CDR3 bases that were read are TGCAGTGCCCAAATGAACACTGAA.

Ten or more counts support this clone. Coverage ceases 3 residues before the CDR3 finishes, and the germline J gene fills in the end. The genes are TRBV5-4 and TRBJ1-6, with D perhaps matching TRBD1 (6 bases). The V and J ends lost 0 bases and 6 bases respectively, with 13 bases between them. The CDR3 spans 16 residues. The germline V gene has CDR1 SGHNT and CDR2 YYREEE (reference sequence). CDR3 DNA, as far as it was read: TGTGCCAGCAGCTTGGTGGCAGGGGCCACTAATTCACCC. Encoded protein: CASSLVAGATNSP. In full, the CDR3 reads CASSLVAGATNSPLHF.

This clone was seen ten or more times. The covered CDR3 bases are TGCAGCGTTGAAGACCGCGGCTCCTACGAG. Amino acid sequence: CSVEDRGSYE. The full CDR3 reads CSVEDRGSYEQYF. The rearrangement links TRBV29-1 to TRBJ2-7; D ambiguous. The observed sequence ends 3 residues before the CDR3 terminus, with the missing tail filled in from the germline J gene. V was shortened by 0 bases and J by 0 bases, with 6 bases between the two germline ends. The germline gives CDR1 SQVTM, CDR2 ANQGSEA. The CDR3 extends over 13 amino acids.

There are many counts of this clone. Here the CDR3 reads CSAIAGVNEKLFF. The DNA read from the CDR3 is TGCAGCGCCATCGCAGGGGTGAATGAAAAA. This rearrangement joins TRBV29-1 to TRBJ1-4, with D maybe TRBD1 (6 bases). With the read ending 3 residues before the CDR3 end, the germline J gene is used to fill in that end. Between the trimmed V and J ends, which lost 7 bases and 5 bases, there was a span of 14 bases. Germline V CDR1 and CDR2: SQVTM, ANQGSEA. This CDR3 spans 13 amino acids.

Many counts were recorded for this clone. The CDR3 protein is CASSTGLAGAAGELFF. The CDR3 bases that were read are TGTGCCAGCAGCACGGGACTAGCGGGGGCCGCCGGGGAG. This rearrangement joins TRBV7-3 to TRBJ2-2, with TRBD2 matching 14 bases. Coverage ceases 3 residues before the CDR3 finishes, and the germline J gene fills in the end. Germline CDR1 and CDR2: SGHTA and FQGTGA. The CDR3 has 16 amino acids. The trim removed 5 bases at V and 6 bases at J, leaving 5 bases unmatched.

This clone was counted ten times or more. The read finishes 3 residues shy of the CDR3 end, and the germline J gene is used to complete it. The V and J genes are TRBV12-3 or TRBV12-4 and TRBJ2-1; a possible D gene is TRBD2 (5 bases). This CDR3 is 14 amino acids long. Trimming removed 2 bases at V and 5 bases at J, with 10 bases between. The CDR3 sequence is CASSLRTFNNEQFF. The covered CDR3 bases are TGTGCCAGCAGTTTAAGGACTTTTAACAATGAG.

This clone has at least ten counts. With the read ending 3 residues before the CDR3 end, the germline J gene is used to fill in that end. V usage is TRBV30 and J usage is TRBJ1-5, with 8 bases matching TRBD1. After removal of 4 bases from V and 3 bases from J, the junction contained 11 bases not matched to a gene. CDR3 size: 16 residues. CDR1 and CDR2 from the germline V gene are GTSNPN and SVGIG (reference sequence). The CDR3 DNA, read in part, is TGTGCCTGGACTCCAAGGACAGGGCAAGCCAATCAGCCC. Residues: CAWTPRTGQANQP. The complete CDR3 sequence is CAWTPRTGQANQPQHF.

This clone has at least ten counts. The read terminates 3 residues before the CDR3 end, so the remaining end is supplied by the germline J gene. The rearrangement uses TRBV10-3 and TRBJ2-5; TRBD2 aligns across 10 bases. The CDR3 loop spans 14 amino acids. The V gene end was trimmed by 4 bases and the J gene end by 7 bases; junction bases not matched to a gene: 6. Per germline, CDR1 ENHRY and CDR2 SYGVKD. CDR3 protein: CAISAPRLAGTQYF. The CDR3 bases that were read are TGTGCCATCAGTGCCCCTCGACTAGCGGGGACC.

This clone was observed at least ten times. The CDR3 end lies 3 residues beyond the end of the read and is filled in from the germline J gene. The chain combines TRBV29-1 with TRBJ2-2; 9 nucleotides line up with TRBD1. This CDR3 has 16 amino acids. The V gene's germline CDR1 is SQVTM and CDR2 ANQGSEA. The V gene end was trimmed by 0 bases and the J gene end by 3 bases; junction bases not matched to a gene: 5. The part of the CDR3 DNA that was read is TGCAGCGTTGAAGATCGAGACAGGGGGTACACCGGGGAG. Its protein product is CSVEDRDRGYTGE. The full-length CDR3 reads as CSVEDRDRGYTGELFF.

In its sample, this clone was seen many times. The CDR3 end is not reached by the read, which stops 3 residues before it; the germline J gene fills it in. The chain carries TRBV7-8 and TRBJ2-2; 7 bases fit TRBD1. The CDR3 runs 17 residues. Per the germline V gene, CDR1 is SGHVS and CDR2 is FQNEAQ. The V gene end was trimmed by 4 bases and the J gene end by 4 bases; junction bases not matched to a gene: 12. The CDR3 DNA, read in part, is TGTGCCAGCAGCTGGTTAGACAGGGAAATCCCCACCGGGGAG. The encoded protein is CASSWLDREIPTGE. The CDR3 in its entirety is CASSWLDREIPTGELFF. The complete variable domain, with remaining parts taken from reference TRBV7-8 and TRBJ2-2, reads GAGVSQSPRYKVAKRGQDVALRCDPISGHVSLFWYQQALGQGPEFLTYFQNEAQLDKSGLPSDRFFAERPEGSVSTLKIQRTQQEDSAVYLCASSWLDREIPTGELFFGEGSRLTVL.

This clone was counted at least ten times. The missing CDR3 end, 3 residues past where the read stops, is filled in from the germline J gene. The chain couples TRBV18 to TRBJ2-3, with no clear D. The V and J ends lost 3 bases and 2 bases respectively, with 9 bases between them. There are 14 residues in the CDR3. Germline V lookup: CDR1 KGHSH, CDR2 LQKENI. CDR3 bases read: TGTGCCAGCTCACCCCAACTGAACACAGATACG. Translating gives CASSPQLNTDT. The CDR3, in full, reads CASSPQLNTDTQYF.

The sample holds many counts of this clone. The CDR3 is cut off 3 residues early in the read; its end comes from the germline J gene. V usage is TRBV6-1 and J usage is TRBJ1-1, with 7 bases fitting TRBD1. The CDR3 runs 15 residues. V was clipped by 6 bases and J by 1 base; unmatched bases: 8. CDR1 MNHNS and CDR2 SASEGT come from the germline V gene. The DNA read from the CDR3 is TGTGCCAGCAGGGAATCAGGGGGACAGAACACTGAA. It translates to CASRESGGQNTE. The CDR3 as a whole reads CASRESGGQNTEAFF.

This clone was counted only a few times. Read sequence stops 3 residues before the CDR3 end, and the germline J gene provides the missing end. The J gene is TRBJ2-7, the V gene TRBV7-6; 10 positions match TRBD1. The CDR3 spans 15 residues. Trimming at V came to 4 bases and at J to 1 base, leaving 4 bases not matched to a gene. Germline-derived CDR1 and CDR2 are SGHVS and FNYEAQ. The CDR3 bases that were read are TGTGCCAGCAGCTCTTGGACAGGGGGGTCCTACGAG. This sequence encodes CASSSWTGGSYE. The full CDR3 sequence reads CASSSWTGGSYEQYF.

In this sample, this clone turned up many times. Sequencing ends 3 residues short of the CDR3 end; the germline J gene provides the rest. The gene calls are TRBV28 and TRBJ1-6; D unclear. Per germline, CDR1 MDHEN and CDR2 SYDVKM. The CDR3 spans 12 residues. The CDR3 spells CASAPLIRPLHF. The part of the CDR3 DNA that was read is TGTGCCAGTGCACCTTTAATAAGGCCC.

This clone was counted at least ten times. The read gets to within 3 residues of the CDR3 end, and the germline J gene fills in the rest. J is TRBJ1-1 and V is TRBV18; D unclear. The germline gives CDR1 KGHSH, CDR2 LQKENI. The CDR3 is 13 amino acids. Trimming removed 6 bases at V and 4 bases at J, with 12 bases between. The covered CDR3 bases are TGTGCCAGCTCGTCGGACTCAATCACTGAA. Its protein product is CASSSDSITE. The full CDR3 protein reads CASSSDSITEAFF.

A few counts support this clone. The missing CDR3 end, 3 residues past where the read stops, is filled in from the germline J gene. The chain carries TRBV7-8 and TRBJ1-3, with 7 bases lining up with TRBD1. V lost 5 bases, J lost 9 bases, and 10 bases stayed unmatched. Germline V gene lookup returns CDR1 SGHVS and CDR2 FQNEAQ. CDR3 length: 14 residues. CDR3 DNA (partial): TGTGCCAGCAGCGCGTTGACAGGGTCCGGCACC. The encoded protein is CASSALTGSGT. The whole CDR3 protein reads CASSALTGSGTIYF.

The sample holds many counts of this clone. The read ends 3 residues shy of where the CDR3 ends; the end is completed using the germline J gene. The genes are TRBV28 and TRBJ2-5; no firm D call. Germline assignment: CDR1 MDHEN and CDR2 SYDVKM. The CDR3 is 12 amino acids. V shed 8 bases and J shed 3 bases, with 10 bases lying between them. The part of the CDR3 DNA that was read is TGTGCCAGCCGAGGCACCAAAGAGACC. Amino acids: CASRGTKET. The whole CDR3 is CASRGTKETQYF.

This clone was seen many times. From the germline J gene comes the end of the CDR3, since the read stops 3 residues before it. The genes are TRBV4-1 and TRBJ1-2, with 7 bases fitting TRBD1. The CDR3 covers 14 residues. Germline V CDR1 and CDR2: MGHRA, YSYEKL. V gave up 1 base and J gave up 5 bases; unmatched junction bases: 4. The sequenced part of the CDR3 DNA is TGCGCCAGCAGCCAAGCAGGGGGAGGGTATGGC. The encoded protein is CASSQAGGGYG. The entire CDR3 sequence reads CASSQAGGGYGYTF.

The sample holds many counts of this clone. The CDR3 end is not reached by the read, which stops 3 residues before it; the germline J gene fills it in. This chain uses TRBV4-1 with TRBJ2-3, with TRBD1 matching 7 bases. Germline values: CDR1 MGHRA, CDR2 YSYEKL. The CDR3 is 15 amino acids. V gave up 4 bases and J gave up 0 bases; unmatched junction bases: 4. Partial CDR3 DNA: TGCGCCAGCAGCCTCGGACAGGTTAGCACAGATACG. Amino acid sequence: CASSLGQVSTDT. The entire CDR3 protein reads CASSLGQVSTDTQYF.

This clone was picked up many times. The CDR3 end is not reached by the read, which stops 3 residues before it; the germline J gene fills it in. The J gene is TRBJ1-1, the V gene TRBV19, with 7 bases matching TRBD1. The CDR3 consists of 14 residues. CDR1 LNHDA and CDR2 SQIVND come from the germline V gene (reference sequence). The CDR3 sequence: CASSKGGGHRKAFF. The sequenced part of the CDR3 DNA is TGTGCCAGTAGTAAAGGAGGGGGCCACCGAAAA.

At least ten counts were recorded for this clone. The read falls 3 residues short of the CDR3 end, and the missing part is taken from the germline J gene. V gene TRBV29-1 combines with J gene TRBJ1-1; no clear D. The germline V gene encodes CDR1 SQVTM and CDR2 ANQGSEA. Trimming cost V 5 bases and J 1 base, with 5 bases left between them. This CDR3 has 11 amino acids. The chain's CDR3 is CSVTGNTEAFF. The sequenced part of the CDR3 DNA is TGCAGCGTTACGGGGAACACTGAA.

The table lists this clone with many counts. The read ends 3 residues shy of where the CDR3 ends; the end is completed using the germline J gene. J is TRBJ1-6 and V is TRBV20-1; 7 bases line up with TRBD1. The germline CDR1 and CDR2 sequences are DFQATT and SNEGSKA (reference sequence). This CDR3 contains 14 residues. V trimming: 3 bases; J trimming: 9 bases; junction bases outside the gene matches: 8. The CDR3 here is CSARETGRISPLHF. The CDR3 DNA, read in part, is TGCAGTGCTAGGGAGACAGGGCGGATTTCACCC.

There are many counts of this clone. The sequenced fragment ends 3 residues before the CDR3 boundary, so the rest is inferred from the germline J gene. V gene TRBV30 combines with J gene TRBJ1-2, with D unresolved. V lost 1 base and J 2 bases, leaving 5 bases between the germline ends. The CDR3 is 12 amino acids. Germline values: CDR1 GTSNPN, CDR2 SVGIG (reference sequence). The CDR3 spells CAWSGGNYGYTF. CDR3 bases read: TGTGCCTGGAGTGGAGGGAACTATGGC.

This clone was observed at least ten times. The read gets to within 3 residues of the CDR3 end, and the germline J gene fills in the rest. The sample has other DNA sequences that encode this CDR3 too. The chain carries TRBV20-1 and TRBJ1-2, with a tentative D call TRBD1 (6 bases). Germline V lookup: CDR1 DFQATT, CDR2 SNEGSKA (reference sequence). V gave up 0 bases and J gave up 3 bases, with 17 bases separating them. This CDR3 is 16 amino acids long. CDR3 bases read: TGCAGTGCTAGAGATTTTGGGGGCGCGGTAGACTATGGC. It specifies CSARDFGGAVDYG. The complete CDR3 sequence is CSARDFGGAVDYGYTF.

This clone was seen ten or more times. The CDR3 extends 3 residues past the end of the read, so its final part is completed from the germline J gene. This chain joins TRBV20-1 and TRBJ2-1; D is perhaps TRBD1 (6 bases). Deletions cut 6 bases from V and 2 bases from J, with 17 bases between. There are 15 residues in the CDR3. Germline V gene data show CDR1 as DFQATT and CDR2 as SNEGSKA (reference sequence). CDR3 DNA, as far as it was read: TGCAGTGCCCTCCCGCGGCAGGGGCCCTACAATGAG. As protein: CSALPRQGPYNE. The full-length CDR3 reads as CSALPRQGPYNEQFF.

In this sample, this clone turned up many times. Read sequence stops 3 residues before the CDR3 end, and the germline J gene provides the missing end. The genes are TRBV5-1 and TRBJ1-6; a weak D match, TRBD1 (5 bases). Germline-derived CDR1 and CDR2 are SGHRS and YFSETQ. The CDR3 length is 17 residues. Trimming removed 0 bases from V and 7 bases from J, with 17 bases in between. The CDR3 bases that were read are TGCGCCAGCAGCTTGGCGGGTGTTCAGGGTGGCAATTCACCC. Translated: CASSLAGVQGGNSP. The whole CDR3 protein reads CASSLAGVQGGNSPLHF.

This clone was picked up many times. The sequenced fragment ends 3 residues before the CDR3 boundary, so the rest is inferred from the germline J gene. The chain uses TRBV19 and TRBJ2-5; 10 positions agree with TRBD2. Germline loops: CDR1 LNHDA, CDR2 SQIVND (reference sequence). The ends lost 2 bases at V and 5 bases at J; junction bases unmatched: 5. The CDR3 is made up of 15 amino acids. The covered CDR3 bases are TGTGCCAGTAGTATATTGAGTAGCGGGGGGGAGACC. It yields the protein CASSILSSGGET. The whole CDR3 sequence is CASSILSSGGETQYF.

This clone was seen repeatedly, ten times or more. The CDR3 is cut off 3 residues early in the read; its end comes from the germline J gene. The J gene is TRBJ1-4, the V gene TRBV4-1; TRBD1 matches at 9 bases. Per the germline V gene, CDR1 is MGHRA and CDR2 is YSYEKL. The CDR3 totals 16 residues. The ends lost 1 base at V and 5 bases at J; junction bases unmatched: 5. CDR3 bases read: TGCGCCAGCAGCCAAGGGACAGGGGCGGGGAATGAAAAA. Protein: CASSQGTGAGNEK. The CDR3 in full is CASSQGTGAGNEKLFF.

This clone was seen many times. The read stops 3 residues short of the end of the CDR3; the missing end is completed from the germline J gene. The genes are TRBV10-1 and TRBJ2-5; 8 bases fit TRBD1. Trimming at V came to 3 bases and at J to 1 base, leaving 1 base not matched to a gene. The germline V gene has CDR1 WNHNN and CDR2 SYGVQD (reference sequence). This CDR3 is built from 14 residues. CDR3 residues: CASSEGTGQETQYF. The part of the CDR3 DNA that was read is TGCGCCAGCAGTGAAGGGACAGGCCAAGAGACC.

At least ten counts were recorded for this clone. The missing CDR3 end, 3 residues past where the read stops, is filled in from the germline J gene. The rearrangement links TRBV4-2 to TRBJ2-3, with 10 bases matching TRBD2. J gave up 6 bases and V 0 bases, and 9 bases lay outside the gene matches. The germline CDR1 and CDR2 sequences are LGHNA and YNFKEQ. This CDR3 comprises 17 residues. CDR3 sequence: CASSQDHRTSGSDTQYF. Incomplete CDR3 DNA: TGTGCCAGCAGCCAAGATCATCGGACTAGCGGCTCCGATACG.